This entry lists 21 T cell receptor beta chains sequenced from one sample in a study of shared clonotypes between healthy human individuals. Cells designated naive CD8 were CD45RO-negative and were positively selected for CCR7, with terminally differentiated effector memory CD45RA+ cells excluded. Sequenced by immunoSEQ multiplex PCR; TCRdb stores in-frame clones only, minus some. The profile shows hundreds of thousands of clones, 90% to 97% of them singletons. The sequenced material came from naive CD8+ T cells sorted from blood. Receptor source: a woman in her twenties or thirties in good health.

The chain couples TRBV27 to TRBJ1-2, with TRBD1 as a possible D gene (6 bases). The CDR3 spans 14 residues. V lost 2 bases to trimming and J lost 7 bases, with 14 bases between them. Germline V gene sequence: CDR1 MNHEY, CDR2 SMNVEV (reference sequence). Here the CDR3 reads CASSLGRTAVGYTF. The CDR3 DNA sequence: TGTGCCAGCAGTTTAGGTCGGACAGCGGTTGGCTACACCTTC.

J is TRBJ2-2 and V is TRBV9; the D gene is possibly TRBD2 (5 bases). Trimming took off 1 base at V and 2 bases at J, with 12 bases between the two ends. Germline V gene sequence: CDR1 SGDLS, CDR2 YYNGEE. The CDR3 length is 16 residues. The CDR3 DNA is TGTGCCAGCAGCGTACGAGGAGCGGCAAACACCGGGGAGCTGTTTTTT. Residues: CASSVRGAANTGELFF. Full variable domain (missing parts from reference TRBV9 and TRBJ2-2): DSGVTQTPKHLITATGQRVTLRCSPRSGDLSVYWYQQSLDQGLQFLIQYYNGEERAKGNILERFSAQQFPDLHSELNLSSLELGDSALYFCASSVRGAANTGELFFGEGSRLTVL.

This chain links TRBV28 with TRBJ2-5; TRBD1 aligns across 8 bases. V shed 8 bases and J 5 bases; nucleotides not matched to a gene: 4. Germline V lookup: CDR1 MDHEN, CDR2 SYDVKM. The CDR3 loop spans 12 amino acids. Written as DNA, the CDR3 is TGTGCCAGCGGGACAGGCTGGGAGACCCAGTACTTC. Its protein product is CASGTGWETQYF.

The V and J genes are TRBV7-2 and TRBJ2-7, with TRBD2 matching over 7 bases. Trimming removed 5 bases from V and 7 bases from J; junction bases left unmatched: 8. The CDR3 has 13 amino acids. CDR1 SGHTA and CDR2 FQGNSA come from the germline V gene. The CDR3 DNA follows: TGTGCCAGCAGCCGCGGGACTATTTATGAGCAGTACTTC. Translation gives CASSRGTIYEQYF.

This sequence joins TRBV28 and TRBJ1-2; the match to TRBD1 covers 9 bases. The CDR3 contains 14 residues. J lost 4 bases, V lost 2 bases, and 2 bases had no gene match. The germline V gene encodes CDR1 MDHEN and CDR2 SYDVKM. The CDR3 loop is CASSLTGGAYGYTF. The DNA for the CDR3 is TGTGCCAGCAGTTTAACAGGGGGCGCCTATGGCTACACCTTC.

The V call is TRBV15, the J call TRBJ1-1; 7 bases are a match to TRBD1. Germline CDR1 LNHNV, CDR2 YYDKDF (reference sequence). V lost 3 bases to trimming and J lost 0 bases; unmatched junction nucleotides: 1. The CDR3 covers 14 residues. The CDR3 loop reads CATSSDRVNTEAFF. CDR3 DNA: TGTGCCACCAGCAGCGACAGGGTGAACACTGAAGCTTTCTTT.

This clone has only a few counts. The V call is TRBV5-6, the J call TRBJ1-1; no clear D. Trimming removed 0 bases from V and 0 bases from J, with 0 bases in between. Germline V gene lookup returns CDR1 SGHDT and CDR2 YYEEEE. The CDR3 length is 12 residues. The DNA for the CDR3 is TGTGCCAGCAGCTTGGTGAACACTGAAGCTTTCTTT. Amino acid sequence: CASSLVNTEAFF.

The J gene is TRBJ2-7, the V gene TRBV2, with 9 bases fitting TRBD2. The germline CDR1 and CDR2 sequences are SNHLY and FYNNEI. With V trimmed by 6 bases and J by 3 bases, 3 bases remained unmatched. This CDR3 is 13 amino acids long. The CDR3 bases are TGTGCCAGCAGGCTAGCGGGGTTCTACGAGCAGTACTTC. Amino acids: CASRLAGFYEQYF.

This clone was observed a handful of times. The chain recombines TRBV27 with TRBJ1-2; 7 nucleotides agree with TRBD1. Germline assignment: CDR1 MNHEY and CDR2 SMNVEV (reference sequence). Trimming cost V 4 bases and J 7 bases; bases outside gene matches: 3. The CDR3 runs 12 residues. The CDR3 spells CASSYPGGGYTF. CDR3 DNA sequence: TGTGCCAGCAGTTATCCAGGGGGTGGCTACACCTTC.

The chain combines TRBV2 with TRBJ1-1; 7 nucleotides align to TRBD1. With 8 bases clipped from V and 5 bases from J, the junction kept 8 bases outside the gene matches. CDR3 length: 13 amino acids. Germline CDR1 is SNHLY and CDR2 is FYNNEI. The CDR3 DNA reads TGTGCCAGCTGCTGGACAGGACGAACTGAAGCTTTCTTT. It is translated as CASCWTGRTEAFF.

The V call is TRBV7-8, the J call TRBJ2-7; D is perhaps TRBD1 (6 bases). CDR1 is SGHVS, CDR2 FQNEAQ, per germline. CDR3 length: 16 residues. Deletions cut 5 bases from V and 1 base from J, with 18 bases between. This CDR3 reads CASSPGTPGDSYEQYF. Written as DNA, the CDR3 is TGTGCCAGCAGCCCAGGGACCCCAGGGGATTCCTACGAGCAGTACTTC.

The chain couples TRBV27 to TRBJ2-1; no clear D. This CDR3 is 12 amino acids long. V was shortened by 8 bases and J by 2 bases, with 7 bases between the two germline ends. Germline values: CDR1 MNHEY, CDR2 SMNVEV (reference sequence). CDR3 region: CASLDTYNEQFF. The CDR3 DNA is TGTGCCAGCTTGGATACCTACAATGAGCAGTTCTTC.

The count of this clone is one. This chain links TRBV5-1 with TRBJ1-1; 8 bases align to TRBD1. V shed 2 bases and J 6 bases; nucleotides not matched to a gene: 6. Germline V CDR1 and CDR2: SGHRS, YFSETQ. CDR3 length: 14 amino acids. Here the CDR3 DNA reads TGCGCCAGCAGCTTAGTCAGGGGGCACGCTGAAGCTTTCTTT. Protein sequence: CASSLVRGHAEAFF.

As for this clone: The same CDR3 arises from other DNA sequences in this sample as well. The chain carries TRBV7-9 and TRBJ2-3, with D uncertain. V lost 1 base and J 1 base, leaving 6 bases between the germline ends. The CDR3 contains 14 residues. The V gene's germline CDR1 is SEHNR and CDR2 FQNEAQ (reference sequence). The CDR3 reads CASSLGRGTDTQYF. The CDR3 nucleotides read TGTGCCAGCAGCTTAGGTCGTGGCACAGATACGCAGTATTTT.

This sequence joins TRBV9 and TRBJ2-7; unclear D gene. This CDR3 comprises 16 residues. V shed 3 bases and J shed 2 bases, with 18 bases lying between them. Looked up from germline, CDR1 is SGDLS and CDR2 is YYNGEE. CDR3 sequence reads: CASSANDADGPYEQYF. The CDR3 nucleotides are TGTGCCAGCAGCGCCAACGACGCGGACGGACCCTACGAGCAGTACTTC.

The genes are TRBV7-9 and TRBJ1-4, with a tentative D call TRBD1 (5 bases). This CDR3 is built from 14 residues. Trimming cost V 7 bases and J 6 bases, with 15 bases left between them. The germline CDR1 and CDR2 sequences are SEHNR and FQNEAQ (reference sequence). As DNA, the CDR3 is TGTGCCAGCACCTCTCCAGGGACGGATGAAAAACTGTTTTTT. It translates to CASTSPGTDEKLFF.

The genes are TRBV15 and TRBJ2-7; TRBD1 aligns across 10 bases. Germline V gene lookup returns CDR1 LNHNV and CDR2 YYDKDF (reference sequence). This CDR3 region has 15 residues. After removal of 2 bases from V and 6 bases from J, the junction contained 7 bases not matched to a gene. CDR3 protein: CATSRTGTGVGEQYF. The CDR3 bases are TGTGCCACCAGCAGAACCGGGACAGGGGTCGGCGAGCAGTACTTC.

J is TRBJ2-1 and V is TRBV10-1, with 9 bases that match TRBD2. The ends lost 5 bases at V and 2 bases at J; junction bases unmatched: 13. The CDR3 sequence is 18 residues long. Germline CDR1 and CDR2: WNHNN and SYGVQD (reference sequence). This chain's CDR3 is CASSNAVSREGAYNEQFF. CDR3 DNA sequence: TGCGCCAGCAGTAATGCGGTCTCGCGGGAGGGCGCCTACAATGAGCAGTTCTTC.

This chain uses TRBV6-5 with TRBJ1-2, with 8 bases that match TRBD1. CDR1 and CDR2 (germline): MNHEY, SVGAGI. The trim removed 4 bases at V and 3 bases at J, leaving 1 base unmatched. This CDR3 is built from 13 residues. Here the CDR3 DNA reads TGTGCCAGCAGTTCACAGGGGGACTATGGCTACACCTTC. It encodes CASSSQGDYGYTF.

The chain couples TRBV29-1 to TRBJ2-1, with 8 nucleotides matching TRBD1. V dropped 8 bases and J dropped 7; count of bases not matched to a gene: 10. CDR1 SQVTM and CDR2 ANQGSEA come from the germline V gene. The CDR3 totals 13 residues. The CDR3 reads CSIRQGMGNEQFF. Written as DNA, the CDR3 is TGCAGCATCCGACAGGGGATGGGTAATGAGCAGTTCTTC.

V and J are TRBV21-1 and TRBJ2-7; the DNA was not used to check the table's D call, TRBD2. TRBV21-1 has pseudogene status. The CDR3 is 15 amino acids. This chain's CDR3 is CASSKGLAGVNEQYF. The CDR3 bases are TGTGCCAGCAGCAAGGGACTAGCGGGAGTTAACGAGCAGTACTTC.